The rows below give T cell receptor beta chains drawn from one sample of a study of a mutant IDH1 vaccine in newly diagnosed glioma. Antigens of these TCRs are unknown. Measured with immunoSEQ multiplex PCR; TCRdb has only the in-frame clones, and not every one. The repertoire has about 64,000 clones, 65% to 75% of them found once; the top ten carry 4.5% to 5%. The specimen comprised PBMCs, sampled from a glioma patient whose treatment included an IDH1 peptide vaccine. These TCRs come from a man in his fifties or sixties with glioma. Both conserved end residues are part of each CDR3. The D gene is left open where the match is weak. Some rows have no size entry. The others give once, few or many, or a class for an expanded clone.

D,J,length,V,size,DNA,CDR3
NA,TRBJ1-1,12,TRBV2,NA,TGTGCCAGCATCGGAGAGCGCACTGAAGCTTTCTTT,CASIGERTEAFF
NA,TRBJ1-1,13,TRBV30,NA,TGTGCCTGGAAAGAGGAGCTTAACACTGAAGCTTTCTTT,CAWKEELNTEAFF
NA,TRBJ2-7,13,TRBV28,NA,TGTGCCAGCAGTTTTGGGGGGCTCTACGAGCAGTACTTC,CASSFGGLYEQYF
NA,TRBJ1-1,15,TRBV11-2,few,TGTGCCAGCAGCTTAGGGGGAGGGCGGTTCGCTGAAGCTTTCTTT,CASSLGGGRFAEAFF
NA,TRBJ1-2,14,TRBV30,few,TGTGCCTGGAGTGTACAGGTTGGAGACTATGGCTACACCTTC,CAWSVQVGDYGYTF
TRBD1,TRBJ1-6,14,TRBV27,NA,TGTGCCAGCAGCTGGGACAGGGGACGGTCACCCCTCCACTTT,CASSWDRGRSPLHF
NA,TRBJ1-1,13,TRBV6-5,few,TGTGCCACCCAGGGTTTGGGGAACACTGAAGCTTTCTTT,CATQGLGNTEAFF
NA,TRBJ1-4,12,TRBV18,NA,TGTGCCAGCTCAATAGCGAGAGAAAAACTGTTTTTT,CASSIAREKLFF
NA,TRBJ1-5,12,TRBV19,few,TGTGCCAGTAGGCTGGGCAATCAGCCCCAGCATTTT,CASRLGNQPQHF
NA,TRBJ2-7,17,TRBV27,NA,TGTGCCAGCAGTTTTTTGACCCGTCCCGGGACACAAGGCGAGCAGTACTTC,CASSFLTRPGTQGEQYF
TRBD1,TRBJ1-6,15,TRBV15,NA,TGTGCCACCAGCAGAGAGGGGACAGTTTATTCACCCCTCCACTTT,CATSREGTVYSPLHF
TRBD1,TRBJ1-4,15,TRBV27,NA,TGTGCCAGCAGCTCATGGACAGGGGGGGTAGAAAAACTGTTTTTT,CASSSWTGGVEKLFF
NA,TRBJ1-1,14,TRBV30,few,TGTGCCTGGAGTCCTGGGCAATTCGGCACTGAAGCTTTCTTT,CAWSPGQFGTEAFF
NA,TRBJ1-2,15,TRBV5-4,NA,TGTGCCAGCAGCTTCGGTCTGACCACTAACTATGGCTACACCTTC,CASSFGLTTNYGYTF
NA,TRBJ1-5,15,TRBV15,NA,TGTGCCACCAGCAGATCCCCCAGAAACAATCAGCCCCAGCATTTT,CATSRSPRNNQPQHF
NA,TRBJ2-7,15,TRBV2,NA,TGTGCCAGCAGTGAAATGGGGCAGGGGATCTTAAAGCAGTACTTC,CASSEMGQGILKQYF
NA,TRBJ1-1,13,TRBV19,NA,TGTGCCAGTAGTGCCCACAAGGGGACTGAAGCTTTCTTT,CASSAHKGTEAFF
NA,TRBJ1-6,14,TRBV6-6,NA,TGTGCCAGCAGTTCCTCCCGTCGGGGATCACCCCTCCACTTT,CASSSSRRGSPLHF
NA,TRBJ2-1,15,TRBV30,NA,TGTGCCTGGAGTGTACTGGCAGGGACGGGGAATGAGCAGTTCTTC,CAWSVLAGTGNEQFF
NA,TRBJ1-1,15,TRBV4-2,NA,TGTGCCAGCAGCCAAGATAATACCGGACGGACTGAAGCTTTCTTT,CASSQDNTGRTEAFF
NA,TRBJ1-5,14,TRBV7-2,once,TGTGCCAGCAGCCCCTGGGCCAGTGGTCAGCCCCAGCATTTT,CASSPWASGQPQHF
TRBD2,TRBJ2-3,20,TRBV15,NA,TGTGCCACCAGCAGAGACGTCGCTCTCCTTAGCGGGGGCAAGGCAGATACGCAGTATTTT,CATSRDVALLSGGKADTQYF
NA,TRBJ2-1,13,TRBV4-1,once,TGCGCCAGCAGCCAAGAGGGGTTCACTGAGCAGTTCTTC,CASSQEGFTEQFF
NA,TRBJ1-6,16,TRBV7-2,NA,TGTGCCAGCAGCATCAGAGGCTGGCAGAATAATTCACCCCTCCACTTT,CASSIRGWQNNSPLHF
TRBD1,TRBJ2-7,16,TRBV5-1,NA,TGCGCCAGCAGCTTATTGGCAGGGGGAACCCTTTACGAGCAGTACTTC,CASSLLAGGTLYEQYF
NA,TRBJ1-2,12,TRBV27,large,TGTGCCACCAAAGACGGGGTGGATGGCTACACCTTC,CATKDGVDGYTF
NA,TRBJ1-1,13,TRBV30,few,TGTGCCTGGAGTGCCGGGGTACACACTGAAGCTTTCTTT,CAWSAGVHTEAFF
NA,TRBJ2-2,11,TRBV5-1,NA,TGCGCCAGCAGCTACACCGGGGAGCTGTTTTTT,CASSYTGELFF
NA,TRBJ1-2,13,TRBV27,NA,TGTGCCAGCAGTTTCAGGGGAGGCTATGGCTACACCTTC,CASSFRGGYGYTF
NA,TRBJ2-2,14,TRBV6-5,NA,TGTGCCAGCTCGTGGGGGGCGCGGACCGGGGAGCTGTTTTTT,CASSWGARTGELFF
TRBD1,TRBJ1-3,14,TRBV28,few,TGTGCCAGCAGCCGCGGGGACAGAAGAAACACCATATATTTT,CASSRGDRRNTIYF
TRBD1,TRBJ1-2,14,TRBV5-1,NA,TGCGCCAGCAGCCTGACGACAGGGAACTATGGCTACACCTTC,CASSLTTGNYGYTF
TRBD1,TRBJ1-2,14,TRBV28,NA,TGTGCCAGCAGTTTTAAGACAGGGGGCCTTGGCTACACCTTC,CASSFKTGGLGYTF
NA,TRBJ2-2,14,TRBV27,NA,TGTGCCAGCAGCCCAGTCCCGATCACCGGGGAGCTGTTTTTT,CASSPVPITGELFF
TRBD1,TRBJ2-5,14,TRBV27,NA,TGTGCCAGCGCAGGACAGGGGGCCCGAGAGACCCAGTACTTC,CASAGQGARETQYF
NA,TRBJ2-7,12,TRBV29-1,NA,TGCAGCGTTCAGGGGAGCTCCTACGAGCAGTACTTC,CSVQGSSYEQYF
NA,TRBJ2-7,13,TRBV7-9,NA,TGTGCCAGCAGCTTCGACAGCAACTACGAGCAGTACTTC,CASSFDSNYEQYF
TRBD1,TRBJ2-7,15,TRBV27,NA,TGTGCCAGCAGTATCCGACAGGGTAGGGTATACGAGCAGTACTTC,CASSIRQGRVYEQYF
TRBD1,TRBJ1-1,16,TRBV30,few,TGTGCCTGGAGTTTAACCCAGGGGGCTTGGAACACTGAAGCTTTCTTT,CAWSLTQGAWNTEAFF
NA,TRBJ1-1,15,TRBV19,NA,TGTGCCAGTAGTAGATTTCGGGGGCGAAACACTGAAGCTTTCTTT,CASSRFRGRNTEAFF
TRBD2,TRBJ2-7,17,TRBV13,once,TGTGCCAGCAGCCCGAGGGAGCGGGGGCCCTCTGAGGACGAGCAGTACTTT,CASSPRERGPSEDEQYF
NA,TRBJ1-1,9,TRBV7-3,NA,TGTGCCGGAAACACTGAAGCTTTCTTT,CAGNTEAFF
TRBD1,TRBJ2-2,14,TRBV15,few,TGTGCCACCGATCAGGGGGCGAGAACCGGGGAGCTGTTTTTT,CATDQGARTGELFF
NA,TRBJ1-5,15,TRBV6-6,NA,TGTGCCAGCAGTACGAACAGGATAGTCAAACAGCCCCAGCATTTT,CASSTNRIVKQPQHF
NA,TRBJ1-5,13,TRBV5-6,few,TGTGCCAGCAGCTTGAGGGGGAGGCAGCCCCAGCATTTT,CASSLRGRQPQHF
NA,TRBJ2-7,13,TRBV2,few,TGTGCCAGCAGTGAACGGAGGAACTACGAGCAGTACTTC,CASSERRNYEQYF
NA,TRBJ1-2,17,TRBV2,NA,TGTGCCAGCAGTCCTAACCCCTTTTTTACAGGGAACTATGGCTACACCTTC,CASSPNPFFTGNYGYTF
NA,TRBJ2-2,15,TRBV5-4,NA,TGTGCCAGCAGCTTGCGAAACAGAAACACCGGGGAGCTGTTTTTT,CASSLRNRNTGELFF
NA,TRBJ1-1,12,TRBV7-2,NA,TGTGCCAGCAGACCAGGGCCGGTCGAAGCTTTCTTT,CASRPGPVEAFF
TRBD1,TRBJ1-2,16,TRBV30,NA,TGTGCCTGGAGTGTCCGGGACAGGGGGACTTTGCATGGCTACACCTTC,CAWSVRDRGTLHGYTF
TRBD2,TRBJ2-7,12,TRBV10-1,NA,TGCGCCAGCACCCCGCGGGAGGCGGGGCAGTACTTC,CASTPREAGQYF
NA,TRBJ1-5,14,TRBV27,NA,TGTGCCAGCAGTGGCAATTTGGGCAATCAGCCCCAGCATTTT,CASSGNLGNQPQHF
NA,TRBJ1-1,13,TRBV10-3,medium-sized,TGTGCCATCAGTAACGGGGGGAACACTGAAGCTTTCTTT,CAISNGGNTEAFF
NA,TRBJ1-2,13,TRBV9,NA,TGTGCCAGCAGCGTAGGGGGGGATTCGGGCTACACCTTC,CASSVGGDSGYTF
NA,TRBJ2-7,14,TRBV7-6,few,TGTGCCAGCAGCTTAGTTGGGCGCCCCTACGAGCAGTACTTC,CASSLVGRPYEQYF
NA,TRBJ2-7,12,TRBV5-1,many,TGCGCCAGCAGCGCCGGATTCTACGAGCAGTACTTC,CASSAGFYEQYF
NA,TRBJ2-2,13,TRBV7-9,few,TGTGCCAGCAGCTTACCAAGGACCGGGGAGCTGTTTTTT,CASSLPRTGELFF
NA,TRBJ1-1,14,TRBV7-2,NA,TGTGCCAGCAGCTTAGGGGAGGGGTCGGCTGAAGCTTTCTTT,CASSLGEGSAEAFF